The next 3 T cell receptor beta chains were all read from a single sample in a study of blood T cell repertoires in COVID-19. This table comes from immunoSEQ multiplex PCR, and its TCRdb copy is limited to in-frame clones, with some not included. The sample records fewer than 200,000 clones, 75% to 80% being singletons. Material for sequencing was peripheral blood. These receptor sequences come from a woman aged 70-85 years with acute or convalescent COVID-19.

This clone was detected only once. In nucleotides, the CDR3 is TGTGCCAGCAGGGGGACTCAGGGACCCTGGGCGGCAGATACGCAGTATTTT. Its protein is CASRGTQGPWAADTQYF. V is TRBV13 and J is TRBJ2-3; possibly TRBD2 for D (6 bases). The CDR3 totals 17 residues. Germline V gene lookup returns CDR1 PRHDT and CDR2 FYEKMQ (reference sequence). V was cut by 6 bases and J by 4 bases, with 23 bases left in between.

The J gene is TRBJ2-1, the V gene TRBV6-5; D unresolved. The CDR3 is 15 amino acids. Germline V gives CDR1 MNHEY, CDR2 SVGAGI. Trimming removed 7 bases at V and 0 bases at J, with 13 bases between. CDR3 amino acids: CASTKVLSSYNEQFF. CDR3 in DNA: TGTGCCAGCACCAAAGTATTGAGCTCCTACAATGAGCAGTTCTTC.

This clone has a handful of counts. The V gene is TRBV5-8, the J gene TRBJ1-1, with D possibly TRBD1 on 5 matching bases. Germline-derived CDR1 and CDR2 are SGHTS and YDEGEE. The CDR3 extends over 14 amino acids. Trimming pared 3 bases from V and 2 bases from J, leaving 11 bases between. CDR3 nucleotide sequence: TGTGCCAGCAGCTGGGGGGGTCGAAACACTGAAGCTTTCTTT. It encodes CASSWGGRNTEAFF.